This TCR beta chain was recovered during a study of T cells in Graves' hyperthyroidism and ophthalmopathy. Notes on the study in general: Ophthalmopathy was separated from stable hyperthyroidism by a 13 V-J model. Ophthalmopathy was model-predicted a median around seven months pre-onset.

The source material, RNA transcripts, was used to amplify TCR beta CDR3 regions. The HTBI primer set was used in a first-round RT-PCR of the TCR CDR3. TCRdb used MiXCR to reprocess the multiplex PCR reads, holding one entry per CDR3 protein. The sample consists of hundreds of thousands of distinct CDR3 sequences, over 40% of them appearing once. Germline-derived CDR1 and CDR2 are SGDLS and YYNGEE. The germline V and J ends were trimmed by 0 bases and 6 bases, with 9 bases remaining between them. This CDR3 is 14 amino acids long. As for this clonotype: What it binds is unknown.

This clonotype was obtained from an adult man with Graves' disease, either hyperthyroidism or ophthalmopathy (not recorded which). J is TRBJ2-2 and V is TRBV9, with a weak D call TRBD2 (5 bases). Sequencing was carried out using peripheral blood or thyroid tissue (not recorded which). The CDR3 coding sequence is TGTGCCAGCAGCGTAGTCTCTAGCTCCGGGGAGCTGTTTTTT. Translation gives CASSVVSSSGELFF.